Listed below are T cell receptor beta chains from one sample, sequenced in a study of response to subunit inactivated influenza vaccine. Each CDR3 protein is one row after TCRdb ran MiXCR on the RT-PCR reads. Counted here are 860,000 or so distinct CDR3 sequences, 21% occurring once; the ten biggest clones make up 10% to 13%. The sequences come from PBMCs from blood, collected 4 to 6 days after vaccination. The receptors come from a man between 45 and 60 years old who received an inactivated influenza vaccine. CDR3s leave out the opening cysteine and the closing phenylalanine or tryptophan. A D gene is named only where the DNA matches it firmly. Not every row has a clone size; where given, it reads once, few, many or a size class.

J gene	clone size	D gene	V gene	CDR3 protein
TRBJ2-2	few	TRBD2	TRBV10-3	AISQLAGDTGELF
TRBJ1-2	few	TRBD1	TRBV27	ASSSKAGGPIYGYT
TRBJ2-7	.	.	TRBV20-1	SAPEVVGYEQY
TRBJ1-5	.	.	TRBV29-1	SAGDFNQPQH
TRBJ2-6	few	TRBD2	TRBV24-1	ATSVGLAGESGANVLT
TRBJ2-5	few	.	TRBV19	ASSIIRGETQY
TRBJ2-7	.	TRBD1	TRBV2	ASTRTGFEQY
TRBJ1-2	.	TRBD1	TRBV20-1	SAPRQGGYT
TRBJ2-1	.	.	TRBV20-1	SARDLHSYNEQF
TRBJ2-4	.	.	TRBV11-2	ASSPGRNRNIQY
TRBJ2-1	.	.	TRBV9	ASSVDRVNEQS
TRBJ2-2	few	.	TRBV28	ASRPPNRDPLNTGELF
TRBJ2-1	.	.	TRBV5-8	ASRFPRKGDEQF
TRBJ2-7	few	TRBD1	TRBV6-6	ASTGTGRLEQY
TRBJ2-2	.	TRBD2	TRBV20-1	SARDPGRVAGDGDTGELF
TRBJ2-1	.	.	TRBV20-1	SGSDPEYNEQF
TRBJ2-5	.	.	TRBV4-2	ASSQVGARETQY
TRBJ2-7	.	TRBD2	TRBV6-2/TRBV6-3	ASTPGTSGGLHEQY